The 8 T cell receptor beta chains below come from one sample, sequenced in a study of read filtering for tumor transcriptome and immune sequencing. From roughly 0.4 ug of RNA, a library with molecular barcoded alpha/delta and beta/gamma adaptors was made. TCRdb re-analysed the reads in MiXCR, keeping a single row per CDR3 protein. This sample has around 140,000 distinct CDR3 sequences; 13% occur once, and the top ten carry about 8.6%. Sequencing input: a population of CD138-negative cells sorted from bone marrow. The receptors stem from a donor aged 40 or older with multiple myeloma.

This clonotype has at least ten counts. This sequence joins TRBV5-5 and TRBJ1-1; maybe TRBD1 (6 bases). V lost 2 bases, J lost 0 bases, and 11 bases lay in between. Germline loops: CDR1 SGHKS, CDR2 YYEKEE (reference sequence). CDR3 size: 15 residues. The CDR3 bases are TGTGCCAGCAGCTTAGACAGGTGGGTGAACACTGAAGCTTTCTTT. Translation: CASSLDRWVNTEAFF.

This clonotype was seen repeatedly, ten times or more. The V gene is TRBV6-5, the J gene TRBJ2-2, with D perhaps TRBD2 (5 bases). Per the germline V gene, CDR1 is MNHEY and CDR2 is SVGAGI. CDR3 length equals 15 residues. V dropped 3 bases and J dropped 3 bases, with 11 bases sitting between them. The CDR3 loop reads CASSYRLADTGELFF. CDR3 coding DNA: TGTGCCAGCAGTTATAGGCTAGCAGACACCGGGGAGCTGTTTTTT.

This clonotype was seen repeatedly, ten times or more. J is TRBJ2-7 and V is TRBV24-1; D not certain. Germline V gene lookup returns CDR1 KGHDR and CDR2 SFDVKD. CDR3 size: 13 residues. V was clipped by 9 bases and J by 1 base, with 12 bases between them. CDR3 sequence reads: CATSEGSSYEQYF. Written as DNA, the CDR3 is TGTGCCACCTCTGAAGGCTCGTCCTACGAGCAGTACTTC.

Notes on this clonotype: This may be a read error, as it is one base from a much larger clone. The conserved closing phenylalanine or tryptophan is absent in this CDR3, likely reflecting a read error. This rearrangement joins TRBV3-1 to TRBJ2-3, with 9 bases identical to TRBD2. Trimming cost V 0 bases and J 3 bases; bases outside gene matches: 7. CDR1 and CDR2 (germline): LGHDT, YNNKEL (reference sequence). The CDR3 totals 17 residues. The CDR3 region is CASSQEWREGVTDTQYS. The CDR3 nucleotides are TGTGCCAGCAGCCAAGAATGGCGGGAGGGTGTTACAGATACGCAGTATTCT.

This clonotype was seen many times. This rearrangement joins TRBV5-1 to TRBJ2-7, with TRBD2 matching 8 bases. Germline V lookup: CDR1 SGHRS, CDR2 YFSETQ. This CDR3 is built from 14 residues. After removal of 2 bases from V and 7 bases from J, the junction contained 8 bases not matched to a gene. CDR3 DNA: TGCGCCAGCAGCTTAGCGGGAGATTCGCAGGAGCAGTACTTC. Translating it yields CASSLAGDSQEQYF. The variable domain in full, with the rest retrieved from reference TRBV5-1 and TRBJ2-7, is KAGVTQTPRYLIKTRGQQVTLSCSPISGHRSVSWYQQTPGQGLQFLFEYFSETQRNKGNFPGRFSGRQFSNSRSEMNVSTLELGDSALYLCASSLAGDSQEQYFGPGTRLTVT.

Details on this clonotype: A much larger clone is a single base away; this may be a read error. V usage is TRBV4-3 and J usage is TRBJ2-5; a weak D match, TRBD1 (6 bases). Germline CDR1 is LGHNA and CDR2 is YSLEER. The CDR3 loop spans 15 amino acids. The CDR3 loop reads CASSQDGQRAETQDF. CDR3 bases: TGCGCCAGCAGCCAAGATGGACAGAGGGCGGAGACCCAGGACTTC.

This clonotype showed up many times. The CDR3 reads CASTGGSTGELFF. The CDR3 DNA reads as TGCGCCAGCACAGGGGGAAGCACCGGGGAGCTGTTTTTT. The chain combines TRBV10-1 with TRBJ2-2, with 7 bases identical to TRBD1. Germline values: CDR1 WNHNN, CDR2 SYGVQD (reference sequence). J gave up 4 bases and V 7 bases, and 3 bases lay outside the gene matches. The CDR3 contains 13 residues.

This clonotype was seen at least ten times. The chain recombines TRBV4-2 with TRBJ2-7, with D perhaps TRBD1 (5 bases). V lost 1 base to trimming and J lost 2 bases, with 12 bases between them. This CDR3 has 15 amino acids. Germline CDR1 and CDR2: LGHNA and YNFKEQ. The CDR3 sequence: CASSQVQGSAYEQYF. The CDR3 nucleotides read TGTGCCAGCAGCCAAGTTCAGGGTTCGGCCTACGAGCAGTACTTC.